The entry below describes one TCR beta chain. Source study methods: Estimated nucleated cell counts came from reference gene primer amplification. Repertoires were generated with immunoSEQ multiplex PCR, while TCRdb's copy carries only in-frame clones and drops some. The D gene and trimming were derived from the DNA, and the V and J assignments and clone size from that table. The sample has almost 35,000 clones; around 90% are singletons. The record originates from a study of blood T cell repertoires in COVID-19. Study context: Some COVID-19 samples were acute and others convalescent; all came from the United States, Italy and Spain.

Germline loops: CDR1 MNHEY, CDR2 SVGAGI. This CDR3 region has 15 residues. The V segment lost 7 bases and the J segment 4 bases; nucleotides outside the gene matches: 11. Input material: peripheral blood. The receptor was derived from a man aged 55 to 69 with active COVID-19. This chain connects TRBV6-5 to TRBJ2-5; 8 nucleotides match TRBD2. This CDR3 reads CASTQVSGSGETQYF. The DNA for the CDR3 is TGTGCCAGCACCCAGGTCAGCGGGAGTGGAGAGACCCAGTACTTC.